The clone carrying this T cell receptor beta chain has more than one count but fewer than ten. It was with a sample-barcoded 5' primer and a J-beta primer mix that a second PCR of roughly 6 to 11 cycles was run. TCRdb reprocessed the 5' RACE reads via MiXCR and lists one record per CDR3 protein. The sample lists about 1,600,000 distinct CDR3 sequences, about 43% occurring once. The source of the sample is a study of blood T cells in healthy people across ages. Sequencing used blood. The origin of this receptor is a woman aged 18-30 years in good health.

This CDR3 reads CSASPGTVTYNEQFF. The CDR3, as DNA: TGCAGTGCTTCCCCTGGGACAGTTACCTACAATGAGCAGTTCTTC. V usage is TRBV20-1 and J usage is TRBJ2-1; 7 bases fit TRBD1. The J segment lost 2 bases and the V segment lost 5 bases, leaving 9 bases of the junction unmatched. The CDR3 runs to 15 residues. Germline V gene data show CDR1 as DFQATT and CDR2 as SNEGSKA (reference sequence).